Below, 14 T cell receptor beta chains from the same sample are listed, as sequenced in a study of T cells after yellow fever vaccination. TCRdb passed the 5' RACE reads through MiXCR, listing each CDR3 protein once. The repertoire holds some 160,000 distinct CDR3 sequences, with around 7.3% as singletons. The specimen comprised CD4+ T cells sorted from PBMCs, sampled more than 4 days after the first yellow fever vaccination. Source of these receptors: a man aged 18 to 29 who received the YFV17D yellow fever vaccine.

In this sample, this clonotype turned up many times. The rearrangement links TRBV11-2 to TRBJ2-7, with no clear D. The V end lost 5 bases, the J end lost 4 bases, and 15 bases lay between the germline ends. Germline CDR1 and CDR2: SGHAT and FQNNGV. The CDR3 is made up of 14 amino acids. The CDR3 DNA reads as TGTGCCAGCAGCCGACCGATGGTAGGATACGAGCAGTACTTC. This translates into CASSRPMVGYEQYF.

This clonotype was counted between two and nine times. The chain couples TRBV10-1 to TRBJ2-3, with TRBD2 matching 10 bases. The germline CDR1 and CDR2 sequences are WNHNN and SYGVQD (reference sequence). The CDR3 covers 14 residues. V was pared by 4 bases and J by 6 bases, with 4 bases of the junction left unmatched. CDR3 nucleotide sequence: TGCGCCAGCAGTGCCAGCGGGGGGGCGGATACGCAGTATTTT. Its translation is CASSASGGADTQYF.

The sample holds many counts of this clonotype. V usage is TRBV5-6 and J usage is TRBJ1-5; no firm D call. The CDR3 loop spans 12 amino acids. Trimming pared 0 bases from V and 5 bases from J, leaving 3 bases between. CDR1 and CDR2 from the germline V gene are SGHDT and YYEEEE. CDR3 coding DNA: TGTGCCAGCAGCTTGGTGGATCAGCCCCAGCATTTT. As protein: CASSLVDQPQHF.

A few counts support this clonotype. The chain links TRBV7-3 to TRBJ1-1, with 7 bases identical to TRBD1. V was pared by 2 bases and J by 5 bases, with 5 bases of the junction left unmatched. Germline V gene lookup returns CDR1 SGHTA and CDR2 FQGTGA. The CDR3 has 14 residues. The CDR3 coding sequence is TGTGCCAGCAGCTTAGACAGGGTTAAAACTGAAGCTTTCTTT. Translation gives CASSLDRVKTEAFF.

About this clonotype: A much bigger clone sits one base away, suggesting this may be a read error. The chain links TRBV2 to TRBJ2-5; 10 bases are shared with TRBD2. This CDR3 contains 14 residues. Per germline, CDR1 SNHLY and CDR2 FYNNEI. Here the CDR3 reads CASRSGGDHETQYF. The CDR3 DNA is TGTGCCAGCAGGAGCGGGGGGGACCATGAGACCCAGTACTTC.

This clonotype turned up a few times. The rearrangement joins TRBV5-4 to TRBJ2-5, with 9 bases matching TRBD1. Trimming removed 4 bases from V and 4 bases from J; junction bases left unmatched: 5. The CDR3 totals 14 residues. The germline CDR1 and CDR2 sequences are SGHNT and YYREEE (reference sequence). Here the CDR3 DNA reads TGTGCCAGCAGCCCCCAGACAGGGGGAGAGACCCAGTACTTC. Translated, it gives CASSPQTGGETQYF.

This clonotype was recorded at least ten times. J is TRBJ2-5 and V is TRBV5-6; D gene unclear. CDR1 SGHDT and CDR2 YYEEEE come from the germline V gene. Between the trimmed V and J ends, which lost 7 bases and 7 bases, there was a span of 14 bases. CDR3 length: 12 residues. The CDR3 region is CASGRTSGTQYF. As DNA, the CDR3 is TGTGCCAGCGGAAGAACTTCGGGGACCCAGTACTTC.

Ten or more counts support this clonotype. The chain joins TRBV20-1 to TRBJ2-4; D possibly corresponds to TRBD1 (5 bases). The CDR3 is 13 amino acids. The V end lost 6 bases, the J end lost 1 base, and 10 bases lay between the germline ends. Germline assignment: CDR1 DFQATT and CDR2 SNEGSKA (reference sequence). The DNA of the CDR3 is TGCAGTGCCAACGCAGGGGCCAAAAACATTCAGTACTTC. Its protein is CSANAGAKNIQYF.

This chain joins TRBV4-2 and TRBJ2-1, with D possibly matching TRBD2 (7 bases). Trimming shortened V by 6 bases and J by 1 base, and 10 bases separated the two germline ends. CDR3 size: 14 residues. The germline gives CDR1 LGHNA, CDR2 YNFKEQ. For the CDR3, the DNA is TGTGCCAGCAGAGGGGGGGGTTCCTACAATGAGCAGTTCTTC. It encodes CASRGGGSYNEQFF.

This clonotype came up a few times. One end of the junction does not line up with germline, which may come from a read error. V gene TRBV6-2 or TRBV6-3 combines with J gene TRBJ2-5; D might be TRBD1 or TRBD2, each matching 5 bases. The CDR3 is 15 amino acids. Germline assignment: CDR1 MNHEY and CDR2 SVGEGT. This CDR3 is CASSHSGTPGETQYF. In DNA form, the CDR3 reads TGTGCCAGCAGTCACTCTGGGACCCCGGGAGAGACCCAGTACTTC.

This clonotype was recorded many times. The V call is TRBV15, the J call TRBJ1-4; 7 nucleotides agree with TRBD1. V was clipped by 4 bases and J by 8 bases; unmatched bases: 10. Germline loops: CDR1 LNHNV, CDR2 YYDKDF (reference sequence). This CDR3 has 15 residues. This CDR3 reads CATSTWTGRREKLFF. CDR3 nucleotides: TGTGCCACCAGCACATGGACAGGCCGGCGGGAAAAACTGTTTTTT.

This clonotype was seen many times. This chain links TRBV5-1 with TRBJ1-4; TRBD1 aligns across 7 bases. The CDR3 has 15 residues. CDR1 is SGHRS and CDR2 is YFSETQ in the germline V gene. With V trimmed by 3 bases and J by 6 bases, 8 bases remained unmatched. CDR3 in amino acids: CASSSQPGGDEKLFF. In nucleotides, the CDR3 is TGCGCCAGCAGCTCGCAGCCAGGGGGGGATGAAAAACTGTTTTTT.

Many counts were recorded for this clonotype. The CDR3 loop reads CASSQVGIGFGTQYF. CDR3 DNA sequence: TGTGCCAGCAGCCAAGTTGGGATCGGATTCGGGACCCAGTACTTC. The genes are TRBV4-2 and TRBJ2-5; D gene ambiguous. The CDR3 consists of 15 residues. Trimming pared 1 base from V and 7 bases from J, leaving 16 bases between. From germline, CDR1 is LGHNA and CDR2 YNFKEQ.

J is TRBJ2-1 and V is TRBV5-4, with D tentatively TRBD2 (6 bases). Germline CDR1 and CDR2: SGHNT and YYREEE (reference sequence). The CDR3 runs to 14 residues. V was pared by 2 bases and J by 2 bases, with 8 bases between. The CDR3 bases are TGTGCCAGCAGCTTTACTAGCACCTACAATGAGCAGTTCTTC. Its protein product is CASSFTSTYNEQFF.